This T cell receptor beta chain appears in the sequencing data of a study of blood T cell repertoires in COVID-19. In the study overall: Acute-phase and convalescent COVID-19 samples originated in the United States, Italy and Spain.

In the original workflow: Nucleated cell counts were estimated from reference gene primer amplification. Assay: immunoSEQ multiplex PCR; the TCRdb copy retains only in-frame clones and omits some. The DNA was the basis for D and trimming; V, J and clone size are from that table. There are some 270,000 clones in the sample; 80% to 85% occur only once, and around 3.5% lies in the top ten. Clinical history as reported by participants underpinned cohort assignment. All recovered Cohort 3 donors got two negative PCRs, got clearance, or saw symptom resolution. This clone was seen a few times. The junction does not match germline at one end; this may be a read error. CDR3 length equals 15 residues. Germline CDR1 reads SEHNR; CDR2 reads FQNEAQ (reference sequence).

Sequenced sample: PBMCs or T cells enriched from blood (not recorded which). The V gene is TRBV7-9, the J gene TRBJ1-1; TRBD1 matches at 9 bases. The receptor was derived from a man in his forties or fifties who had recovered from COVID-19. The CDR3 nucleotides are TGTGCCAGCAGCTTTAGTCCAGGGACAGGGACGACAAGGCTCTTT. This translates into CASSFSPGTGTTRLF.